What follows is one TCR beta chain and its context. The target antigen is unknown. This specimen comes from a study of TIL therapy for anti-PD-1-resistant metastatic lung cancer. Study as a whole: Patients then received nivolumab; progressors got lymphodepletion, TIL and IL-2.

With 5 bases removed from V and 0 bases from J, the gap between germline ends came to 11 bases. The CDR3 runs 15 residues. The germline CDR1 and CDR2 sequences are MGHDK and SYGVNS. Sequencing used immunoSEQ v3. Survey-level samples got 2 million to 2.5 million read pairs; deep-level samples got roughly 4.5-6 million. Only in-frame clones appear in the TCRdb table, and some are missing; sequencing was by immunoSEQ multiplex PCR. This sample has approximately 45,000 clones, with approximately 79% found just once. Time point here: pre-treatment sample, taken before nivolumab and TIL therapy. Study-wide points: After infusion, TIL clonotypes partly replaced peripheral T cells and declined over months. Treatment-naive, never-smoker and oncogene-addicted patients were overrepresented in this highly selected cohort.

Sequenced here: blood, sampled at baseline. This TCR came from a man between 65 and 80 years old with non-small cell lung cancer. This chain joins TRBV25-1 and TRBJ1-3; D perhaps matches TRBD1 (6 bases). CDR3 in DNA: TGTGCCAGCAGTAGAACAGGGTCCTCTGGAAACACCATATATTTT. Protein product: CASSRTGSSGNTIYF. Supplemented by reference TRBV25-1 and TRBJ1-3, the full variable domain reads EADIYQTPRYLVIGTGKKITLECSQTMGHDKMYWYQQDPGMELHLIHYSYGVNSTEKGDLSSESTVSRIRTEHFPLTLESARPSHTSQYLCASSRTGSSGNTIYFGEGSWLTVV.